This T cell receptor beta chain was retrieved from a study of blood T cells in healthy people across ages. Study-wide findings and caveats: Those diversity estimates obtained from one million T cells were thought to be underestimates. Aged donors had fewer naive CD4+ cells and lower diversity than long-lived donors.

Germline V CDR1 and CDR2: DFQATT, SNEGSKA (reference sequence). The CDR3 runs 16 residues. V was clipped by 0 bases and J by 2 bases; unmatched bases: 9. This clonotype was picked up a small number of times. Its antigen is undetermined. It was with a sample-barcoded 5' primer and a J-beta primer mix that a second PCR of about 6 to 12 cycles was run. A template-switch adaptor that had 12 random nucleotides put a tag on each cDNA molecule. One entry per CDR3 protein results from TCRdb running MiXCR on the 5' RACE reads. The sample yields more than 1,400,000 distinct CDR3 sequences, 42% seen once. Material: blood. The chain recombines TRBV20-1 with TRBJ2-7; 8 bases fit TRBD1. This TCR came from a woman in her late teens or twenties in good health. Here the CDR3 DNA reads TGCAGTGCTAGAGATAACGGACAGGGCTCCACCTACGAGCAGTACTTC. It is translated as CSARDNGQGSTYEQYF.